Following are 29 T cell receptor beta chains from one sample sequenced in a study of blood T cell repertoires in COVID-19. Sequencing was performed with immunoSEQ multiplex PCR; in TCRdb, only in-frame clones are kept and a portion is missing. Found here are approximately 100,000 clones, approximately 80% of them singletons; the top ten hold under 11%. Sequencing used peripheral blood. All receptors come from a man aged 70 or older with acute or convalescent COVID-19.

The rearrangement uses TRBV2 and TRBJ1-6; D ambiguous. The CDR3 runs 13 residues. Germline V gene sequence: CDR1 SNHLY, CDR2 FYNNEI. The germline V and J ends were trimmed by 8 bases and 14 bases, with 19 bases remaining between them. CDR3 nucleotides: TGTGCCAGCGGTCAACGTGGCCCCATGGCCCTCCACTTT. It yields the protein CASGQRGPMALHF. Based on the CDR3 plus reference TRBV2 and TRBJ1-6, the full variable domain is EPEVTQTPSHQVTQMGQEVILRCVPISNHLYFYWYRQILGQKVEFLVSFYNNEISEKSEIFDDQFSVERPDGSNFTLKIRSTKLEDSAMYFCASGQRGPMALHFGNGTRLTVT.

The rearrangement uses TRBV5-6 and TRBJ2-7; D may be TRBD2 (5 bases). Trimming removed 4 bases at V and 1 base at J, with 12 bases between. This CDR3 comprises 14 residues. Germline V gene data show CDR1 as SGHDT and CDR2 as YYEEEE. The CDR3 DNA reads as TGTGCCAGCAGCCCCAGAGGGCTATCCTACGAGCAGTACTTC. Its translation is CASSPRGLSYEQYF.

The CDR3 DNA follows: TGTGCCAGTAGTCGTAGTAGCGGGGGTTCCACAGATACGCAGTATTTT. This codes for CASSRSSGGSTDTQYF. This chain connects TRBV19 to TRBJ2-3; 9 positions agree with TRBD2. Trimming at V came to 5 bases and at J to 2 bases, leaving 8 bases not matched to a gene. This CDR3 spans 16 amino acids. The V gene's germline CDR1 is LNHDA and CDR2 SQIVND (reference sequence).

The chain uses TRBV28 and TRBJ1-2; 7 bases are a match to TRBD1. Germline-derived CDR1 and CDR2 are MDHEN and SYDVKM. The CDR3 extends over 14 amino acids. J was trimmed by 2 bases and V by 5 bases; bases with no gene match: 5. CDR3 sequence (DNA): TGTGCCAGCAGTAAGGGACAGCCAAACTATGGCTACACCTTC. Its protein product is CASSKGQPNYGYTF.

There are a few counts of this clone. In DNA, the CDR3 is TGTGCCAGCAGCCCACCCCGACAAGTGTCAGAGCAGTACTTC. Translating gives CASSPPRQVSEQYF. The gene calls are TRBV6-2 or TRBV6-3 and TRBJ2-7; D unclear. Per germline, CDR1 MNHEY and CDR2 SVGEGT. This CDR3 comprises 14 residues. The V and J ends lost 6 bases and 7 bases respectively, with 19 bases between them.

V usage is TRBV28 and J usage is TRBJ1-6, with D unresolved. The germline gives CDR1 MDHEN, CDR2 SYDVKM. The CDR3 length is 12 residues. V was trimmed by 7 bases and J by 7 bases, leaving 8 bases between them. The CDR3 spells CASTSTNSPLHF. CDR3 nucleotide sequence: TGTGCCAGCACCTCTACCAATTCACCCCTCCACTTT.

The V call is TRBV7-9, the J call TRBJ1-1; 7 nucleotides line up with TRBD1. CDR1 SEHNR and CDR2 FQNEAQ come from the germline V gene (reference sequence). This CDR3 is 15 amino acids long. Germline trimming cut 7 bases from V and 0 bases from J; bases unmatched to any gene: 8. CDR3 protein: CASKTGELMNTEAFF. CDR3 DNA: TGTGCCAGCAAAACAGGGGAGTTGATGAACACTGAAGCTTTCTTT.

The CDR3 nucleotides are TGTGCCAGCAAGGGAATGGATTCTAAGAGGAGGACAGGGGAAGGTGGCACTGAAGCTTTCTTT. It is translated as CASKGMDSKRRTGEGGTEAFF. This chain joins TRBV14 and TRBJ1-1; 9 bases fit TRBD1. The CDR3 runs 21 residues. Germline V gives CDR1 SGHDN, CDR2 FVKESK. V gave up 7 bases and J gave up 4 bases; unmatched junction bases: 28.

The chain carries TRBV18 and TRBJ2-7, with D possibly TRBD1 on 5 matching bases. The CDR3 totals 17 residues. The V end was cut by 6 bases, the J end by 3 bases, with 24 bases between. Germline CDR1 KGHSH, CDR2 LQKENI. The CDR3 loop is CASSPRVTGRSGYEQYF. The CDR3 region has the DNA TGTGCCAGCTCGCCCAGGGTTACGGGTCGGTCAGGCTACGAGCAGTACTTC.

The chain carries TRBV14 and TRBJ2-1; D remains unclear. V lost 4 bases and J 8 bases, leaving 24 bases between the germline ends. The CDR3 has 17 residues. Per germline, CDR1 SGHDN and CDR2 FVKESK. The CDR3 DNA reads TGTGCCAGCAGCCGCACGATAGGTAGAGGTGTTAAGGATGAGCAGTTCTTC. This encodes CASSRTIGRGVKDEQFF.

The gene calls are TRBV11-3 and TRBJ2-7; possible D gene TRBD1, 5 bases. This CDR3 is 14 amino acids long. From germline, CDR1 is SGHNT and CDR2 YENEEA. The V end was cut by 3 bases, the J end by 1 base, with 10 bases between. The CDR3 is CASSFGRGSYEQYF. The CDR3, as DNA: TGTGCCAGCAGCTTCGGTAGGGGTTCCTACGAGCAGTACTTC.

The chain links TRBV7-8 to TRBJ2-1; TRBD2 is a possible D gene (7 bases). The CDR3 is made up of 14 amino acids. The V and J ends lost 5 bases and 6 bases respectively, with 14 bases between them. CDR1 and CDR2 from the germline V gene are SGHVS and FQNEAQ. DNA of the CDR3: TGTGCCAGCAGCCCTGCGGGGGCCTTCAATGAGCAGTTCTTC. Protein: CASSPAGAFNEQFF.

The chain carries TRBV6-5 and TRBJ2-7; 11 nucleotides agree with TRBD2. The trim removed 2 bases at V and 3 bases at J, leaving 3 bases unmatched. From germline, CDR1 is MNHEY and CDR2 SVGAGI. CDR3 length equals 15 residues. For the CDR3, the DNA is TGTGCCAGCAGTTACCAGACTAGCGGGAACTACGAGCAGTACTTC. It codes for CASSYQTSGNYEQYF.

The J gene is TRBJ1-4, the V gene TRBV5-1, with a weak D call TRBD1 (5 bases). The CDR3 is 14 residues long. Trimming took 5 bases from V and 3 from J, leaving 11 bases between them. The germline gives CDR1 SGHRS, CDR2 YFSETQ. In DNA, the CDR3 is TGCGCCAGCAGGCAGGGAGGGTCTAATGAAAAACTGTTTTTT. Its translation is CASRQGGSNEKLFF.

The chain joins TRBV6-6 to TRBJ1-5; 7 nucleotides match TRBD1. The CDR3 loop spans 14 amino acids. V lost 9 bases to trimming and J lost 3 bases; unmatched junction nucleotides: 8. Germline CDR1 is MNHNY and CDR2 is SVGAGI (reference sequence). CDR3: CASATGNLNQPQHF. The CDR3 nucleotides are TGTGCCAGTGCGACAGGGAACCTCAATCAGCCCCAGCATTTT.

The chain links TRBV30 to TRBJ1-3, with D possibly matching TRBD1 (5 bases). The V and J ends lost 3 bases and 3 bases respectively, with 15 bases between them. This CDR3 has 15 residues. Germline CDR1 GTSNPN, CDR2 SVGIG (reference sequence). This CDR3 reads CAWRLRGGDGNTIYF. CDR3 coding DNA: TGTGCCTGGAGACTCCGGGGAGGGGATGGAAACACCATATATTTT.

About this clone itself: Other DNA sequences in this sample translate to the same CDR3. The chain has TRBV7-2 and TRBJ1-5, with D unclear. V lost 4 bases and J 4 bases, leaving 8 bases between the germline ends. Germline-derived CDR1 and CDR2 are SGHTA and FQGNSA. The CDR3 consists of 13 residues. CDR3: CASSSDRNQPQHF. CDR3 sequence (DNA): TGTGCCAGCAGCTCCGATCGGAATCAGCCCCAGCATTTT.

This chain uses TRBV18 with TRBJ2-3, with 7 bases lining up with TRBD1. The CDR3 has 15 residues. Germline CDR1 and CDR2: KGHSH and LQKENI. Trimming cost V 3 bases and J 3 bases; bases outside gene matches: 6. The chain's CDR3 is CASSPGQAGTDTQYF. In nucleotides, the CDR3 is TGTGCCAGCTCACCTGGACAGGCGGGTACAGATACGCAGTATTTT. The complete variable domain, with remaining parts taken from reference TRBV18 and TRBJ2-3, reads NAGVMQNPRHLVRRRGQEARLRCSPMKGHSHVYWYRQLPEEGLKFMVYLQKENIIDESGMPKERFSAEFPKEGPSILRIQQVVRGDSAAYFCASSPGQAGTDTQYFGPGTRLTVL.

This clone appeared once. The V and J genes are TRBV10-3 and TRBJ1-2; 8 positions agree with TRBD1. Germline trimming cut 0 bases from V and 4 bases from J; bases unmatched to any gene: 1. In germline, CDR1 is ENHRY, CDR2 SYGVKD. The CDR3 is 14 residues long. CDR3 nucleotide sequence: TGTGCCATCAGTGAGTCTGGACAGGGCTATGGCTACACCTTC. Residues: CAISESGQGYGYTF.

This clone was recorded once. This rearrangement joins TRBV6-1 to TRBJ2-7; maybe TRBD1 (5 bases). The V gene lost 0 bases and the J gene lost 0 bases, with 9 bases spanning the gap. Per the germline V gene, CDR1 is MNHNS and CDR2 is SASEGT. The CDR3 covers 15 residues. The CDR3, as DNA: TGTGCCAGCAGTGAAGCAGGCAGGGTCTCCTACGAGCAGTACTTC. It encodes CASSEAGRVSYEQYF.

Only one count was recorded for this clone. The CDR3 nucleotides are TGTGCCAGCTCACCACTCCAGGGTTCCACCGGGGAGCTGTTTTTT. Residues: CASSPLQGSTGELFF. The genes are TRBV18 and TRBJ2-2; D may be TRBD1 (5 bases). This CDR3 contains 15 residues. In germline, CDR1 is KGHSH, CDR2 LQKENI. V was trimmed by 1 base and J by 4 bases, leaving 10 bases between them.

CDR3: CAISDVRAGGSDEQFF. The CDR3 DNA is TGTGCCATCAGTGACGTTAGAGCGGGGGGTTCTGATGAGCAGTTCTTC. The V and J genes are TRBV10-3 and TRBJ2-1, with 9 bases fitting TRBD2. This CDR3 is 16 amino acids long. The ends lost 3 bases at V and 8 bases at J; junction bases unmatched: 11. Germline-derived CDR1 and CDR2 are ENHRY and SYGVKD.

This sequence joins TRBV3-1 (or the pseudogene TRBV3-2) and TRBJ2-7; 12 bases agree with TRBD2. The length of the CDR3 is 16 residues. The germline V gene has CDR1 LGHDT and CDR2 YNNKEL (reference sequence). Unmatched junction bases numbered 10, after V lost 4 bases and J lost 6 bases. The CDR3 sequence is CASSLKTSGSLSEQYF. CDR3 DNA sequence: TGTGCCAGCAGCCTCAAGACTAGCGGGAGTCTAAGCGAGCAGTACTTC.

This chain joins TRBV2 and TRBJ1-5, with D perhaps matching TRBD1 (5 bases). In germline, CDR1 is SNHLY, CDR2 FYNNEI. The CDR3 has 14 amino acids. V was clipped by 6 bases and J by 1 base, with 10 bases between them. CDR3 DNA sequence: TGTGCCAGCAGGCCCGACAGCAGCAATCAGCCCCAGCATTTT. Protein product: CASRPDSSNQPQHF.

This clone occurred once. The chain links TRBV7-9 to TRBJ1-1; TRBD1 matches at 9 bases. CDR1 is SEHNR, CDR2 FQNEAQ, per germline (reference sequence). With V trimmed by 5 bases and J by 2 bases, 6 bases remained unmatched. The CDR3 is made up of 15 amino acids. The CDR3 loop is CASSPRTGANTEAFF. As DNA, the CDR3 is TGTGCCAGCAGCCCCAGGACAGGGGCAAACACTGAAGCTTTCTTT.

Here the CDR3 reads CASSLTGDRGNSPLHF. For the CDR3, the DNA is TGTGCCAGCAGCTTAACGGGGGACAGGGGTAATTCACCCCTCCACTTT. The chain recombines TRBV7-3 with TRBJ1-6, with 10 bases identical to TRBD1. Germline CDR1 SGHTA, CDR2 FQGTGA. Trimming removed 0 bases from V and 6 bases from J; junction bases left unmatched: 2. The CDR3 has 16 amino acids.

The chain carries TRBV6-1 and TRBJ1-6, with D possibly matching TRBD1 (5 bases). The germline gives CDR1 MNHNS, CDR2 SASEGT. The CDR3 has 15 amino acids. The germline V and J ends were trimmed by 2 bases and 10 bases, with 15 bases remaining between them. Here the CDR3 DNA reads TGTGCCAGCAGTGAAACCTTTCAGGGTCGGTCACCCCTCCACTTT. Amino acid sequence: CASSETFQGRSPLHF.

The rearrangement uses TRBV4-1 and TRBJ1-2; tentatively, D is TRBD1 (5 bases). Between the trimmed V and J ends, which lost 1 base and 6 bases, there was a span of 12 bases. The CDR3 runs to 14 residues. Germline values: CDR1 MGHRA, CDR2 YSYEKL. For the CDR3, the DNA is TGCGCCAGCAGCCAAGTAATAGGAGGGGATGGCTACACCTTC. This gives the protein CASSQVIGGDGYTF.

V is TRBV27 and J is TRBJ2-3; D is ambiguous. The CDR3 totals 13 residues. The V end was cut by 4 bases, the J end by 2 bases, with 7 bases between. Germline values: CDR1 MNHEY, CDR2 SMNVEV (reference sequence). The CDR3 here is CASSSVNTDTQYF. As DNA, the CDR3 is TGTGCCAGCAGTTCGGTCAACACAGATACGCAGTATTTT.